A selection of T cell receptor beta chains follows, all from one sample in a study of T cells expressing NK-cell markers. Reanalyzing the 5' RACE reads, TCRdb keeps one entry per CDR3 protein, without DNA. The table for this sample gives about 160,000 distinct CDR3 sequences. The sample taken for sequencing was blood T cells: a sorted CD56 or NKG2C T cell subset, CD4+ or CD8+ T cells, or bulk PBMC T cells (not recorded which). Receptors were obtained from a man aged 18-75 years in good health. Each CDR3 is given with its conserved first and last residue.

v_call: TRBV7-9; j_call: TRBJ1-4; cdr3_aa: CASSFTATNEKLFF
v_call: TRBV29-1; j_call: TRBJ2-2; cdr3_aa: CSVVGWSGGFQGELFF
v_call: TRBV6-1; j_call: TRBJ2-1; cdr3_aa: CASSERAGGRNEQFF
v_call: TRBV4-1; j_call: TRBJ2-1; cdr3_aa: CASSQGESGEQFF
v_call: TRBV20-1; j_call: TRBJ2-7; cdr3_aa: CSAREGERGDPPNSYEQYF
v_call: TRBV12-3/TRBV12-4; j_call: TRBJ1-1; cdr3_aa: CASSLTGKLGTEAFF
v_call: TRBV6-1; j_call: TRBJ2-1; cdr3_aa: CASSPSGEGYNEQFF
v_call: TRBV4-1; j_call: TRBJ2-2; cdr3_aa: CASSQMTRNTGELFF
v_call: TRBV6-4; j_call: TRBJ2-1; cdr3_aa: CASSEDLAETYNEQFF
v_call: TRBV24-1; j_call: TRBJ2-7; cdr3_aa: CATSIGPSYEQYF
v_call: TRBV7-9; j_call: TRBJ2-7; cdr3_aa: CASSLVSEYSYEQYF
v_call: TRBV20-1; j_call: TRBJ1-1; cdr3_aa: CSARVYRERWREAFF
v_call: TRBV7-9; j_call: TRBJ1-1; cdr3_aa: CASRSLGPRGLEAFF
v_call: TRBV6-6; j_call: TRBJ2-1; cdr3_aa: CASSYGGEQFF
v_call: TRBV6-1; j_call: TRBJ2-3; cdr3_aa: CASTLLAGSTDTQYF
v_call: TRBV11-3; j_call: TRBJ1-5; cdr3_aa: CASSQAGSNSNQPQHF
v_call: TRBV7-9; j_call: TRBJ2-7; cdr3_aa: CASTLGDEQYF
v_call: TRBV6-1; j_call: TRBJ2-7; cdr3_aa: CATAAGLMYEQYF
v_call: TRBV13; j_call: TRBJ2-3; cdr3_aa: CASSRNDGTSGGASDTQYF
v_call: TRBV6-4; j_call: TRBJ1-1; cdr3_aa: CASSDSEGAGAFF
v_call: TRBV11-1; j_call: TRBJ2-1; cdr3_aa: CASSFTGGRNEQFF
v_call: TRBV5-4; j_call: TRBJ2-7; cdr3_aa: CASSRSPGANSYEQYF
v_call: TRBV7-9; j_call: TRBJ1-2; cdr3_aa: CASSWGLGVNYGYTF
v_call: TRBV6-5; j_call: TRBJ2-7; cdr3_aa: CASSSSRANEQYF
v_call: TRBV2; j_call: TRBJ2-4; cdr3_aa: CASGALAGGPGNIQYF
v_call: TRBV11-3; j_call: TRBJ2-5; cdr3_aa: CASSSDAAAVDQETQYF
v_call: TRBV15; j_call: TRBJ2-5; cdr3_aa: CATSRVGGNQETQYF
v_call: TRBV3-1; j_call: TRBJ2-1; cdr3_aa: CASSQGSTHYNEQFF
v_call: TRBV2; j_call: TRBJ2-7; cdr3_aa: CAGGGAINEQYF
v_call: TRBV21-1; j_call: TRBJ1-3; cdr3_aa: CASSKSRPSGGNTIYF
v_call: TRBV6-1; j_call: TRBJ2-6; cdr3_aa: CASSENVSGANVLTF
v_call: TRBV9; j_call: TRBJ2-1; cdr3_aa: CASSVDPGVVGEQFF
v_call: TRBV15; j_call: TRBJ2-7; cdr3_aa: CATSREDRSALLYEQYF
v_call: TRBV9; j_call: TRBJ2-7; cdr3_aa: CASSTHYGTAYEQYF
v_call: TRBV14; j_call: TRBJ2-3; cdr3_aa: CASSQLTGTDTQYF
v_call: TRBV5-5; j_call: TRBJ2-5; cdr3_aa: CASSALRGLGGETQYF
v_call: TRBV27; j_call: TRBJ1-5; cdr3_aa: CASSLATNQPQHF
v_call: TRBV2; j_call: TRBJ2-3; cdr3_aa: CASSERVYSTDTQYF
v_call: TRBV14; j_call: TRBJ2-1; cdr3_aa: CASSQEDERGPEQFF
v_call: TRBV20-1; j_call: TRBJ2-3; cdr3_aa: CSARGGLAGPTDTQYF
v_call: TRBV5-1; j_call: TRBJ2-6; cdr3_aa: CASSLLGQGAAGANVLTF
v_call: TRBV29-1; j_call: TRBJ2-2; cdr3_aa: CSVEPRTVNTGELFF
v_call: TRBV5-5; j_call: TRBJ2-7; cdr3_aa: CASSLVPDVVYEQYF
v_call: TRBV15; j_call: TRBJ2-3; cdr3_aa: CATSRGAGANRNTQYF
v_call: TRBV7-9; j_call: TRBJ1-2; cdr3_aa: CASSLAMVYGYTF
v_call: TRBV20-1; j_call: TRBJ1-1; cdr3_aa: CSANGQGARTEAFF
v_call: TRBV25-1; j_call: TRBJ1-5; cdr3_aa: CASSEPGANQPQHF
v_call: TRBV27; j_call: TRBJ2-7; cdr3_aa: CASSLNKGAPRPSEQYF
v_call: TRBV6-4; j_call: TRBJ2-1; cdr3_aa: CASSEKYHNEQFF
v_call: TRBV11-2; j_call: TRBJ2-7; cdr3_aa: CASSEHSGETYEQYF
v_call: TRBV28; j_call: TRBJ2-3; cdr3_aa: CASTYVGGGPPTDTQYF
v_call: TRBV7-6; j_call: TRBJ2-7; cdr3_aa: CASSPRTSESYEQYF
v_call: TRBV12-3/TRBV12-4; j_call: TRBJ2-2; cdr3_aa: CASSWTGRDTGELFF
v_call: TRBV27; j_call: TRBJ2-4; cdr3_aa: CASSSPTGSLNIQYF